The next 28 T cell receptor beta chains were all read from a single sample in a study of T cell repertoires in ileal Crohn's disease (dated by TCRdb to about 2019). Libraries were made using the immunoSEQ multiplex PCR assay. Drawn from immuneACCESS, this table holds only the in-frame rearrangements with V and J called that TCRdb kept. Clones are partly lost; checked studies trace under half to an unresolved V gene and leave the rest unexplained. The sample table shows about 15,000 clones, and around three quarters are seen once. Roughly 4% of the sample goes to the ten largest clones. Sequenced input: ileal tissue. Every receptor here comes from an adult with Crohn's disease.

On this clone itself: Germline is not matched at one junction end, which may reflect a read error. The chain carries TRBV7-7 and TRBJ2-7, with D perhaps matching TRBD2 (5 bases). The CDR3 covers 18 residues. Per the germline V gene, CDR1 is SSHAT and CDR2 is FNYEAQ (reference sequence). The CDR3 nucleotides read TGTGCTAGCAGCTTAGGGTTGGCTGATTCGCCCGGGATATACGAGCAGTACTTC. This codes for CASSLGLADSPGIYEQYF.

The V and J genes are TRBV4-1 and TRBJ2-1; D call uncertain. The CDR3 totals 15 residues. Germline values: CDR1 MGHRA, CDR2 YSYEKL. The V and J ends lost 4 bases and 1 base respectively, with 11 bases between them. CDR3 nucleotide sequence: TGCGCCAGCAGCCCCCTGTTAGTTTCCTACAATGAGCAGTTCTTC. This encodes CASSPLLVSYNEQFF.

The CDR3 reads CASSSGVEETQYF. The CDR3 DNA is TGTGCCAGCAGCTCAGGGGTGGAAGAGACCCAGTACTTC. This chain connects TRBV7-2 to TRBJ2-5; tentative D call: TRBD1 (6 bases). V was cut by 4 bases and J by 3 bases, with 9 bases left in between. The V gene's germline CDR1 is SGHTA and CDR2 FQGNSA. The CDR3 has 13 amino acids.

This chain uses TRBV5-1 with TRBJ2-2; D gene ambiguous. The CDR3 loop spans 12 amino acids. Germline V gene lookup returns CDR1 SGHRS and CDR2 YFSETQ. The V end was cut by 4 bases, the J end by 5 bases, with 6 bases between. The CDR3 loop is CASSPQTGELFF. In nucleotides, the CDR3 is TGCGCCAGCAGCCCTCAGACCGGGGAGCTGTTTTTT.

The chain has TRBV13 and TRBJ1-6, with no clear D. This CDR3 is 12 amino acids long. V gave up 6 bases and J gave up 7 bases, with 7 bases separating them. In germline, CDR1 is PRHDT, CDR2 FYEKMQ (reference sequence). CDR3 bases: TGTGCCAGCAGTCACAACAATTCACCCCTCCACTTT. Protein: CASSHNNSPLHF.

The chain joins TRBV7-9 to TRBJ2-7; D unresolved. Deletions cut 5 bases from V and 4 bases from J, with 15 bases between. From germline, CDR1 is SEHNR and CDR2 FQNEAQ (reference sequence). CDR3 length: 14 amino acids. This CDR3 reads CASSDPGPEYEQYF. CDR3 sequence (DNA): TGTGCCAGCAGCGACCCTGGGCCTGAATACGAGCAGTACTTC.

The chain recombines TRBV5-4 with TRBJ2-7, with a tentative D call TRBD2 (5 bases). CDR1 SGHNT and CDR2 YYREEE come from the germline V gene (reference sequence). This CDR3 spans 12 amino acids. The V and J ends lost 0 bases and 6 bases respectively, with 7 bases between them. CDR3 sequence (DNA): TGTGCCAGCAGCTTGGTTCGGGGCGAGCAGTACTTC. Translation: CASSLVRGEQYF.

The chain uses TRBV7-9 and TRBJ2-1, with 9 bases that match TRBD2. The junction had 8 bases not matched to a gene; V was cut back by 5 bases and J by 9 bases. CDR1 SEHNR and CDR2 FQNEAQ come from the germline V gene (reference sequence). The CDR3 contains 14 residues. The DNA for the CDR3 is TGTGCCAGCAGCAAGGGGGGCGGGAGGGGTGAGCAGTTCTTC. Encoded protein: CASSKGGGRGEQFF.

This clone was seen more than once but under ten times. The genes are TRBV4-3 and TRBJ2-2; D is uncertain. Trimming cost V 1 base and J 3 bases, with 9 bases left between them. The germline CDR1 and CDR2 sequences are LGHNA and YSLEER. There are 15 residues in the CDR3. The CDR3 region is CASSQALVHTGELFF. The CDR3 DNA follows: TGCGCCAGCAGCCAAGCCCTTGTCCACACCGGGGAGCTGTTTTTT.

The sample holds one count of this clone. J is TRBJ2-3 and V is TRBV29-1, with 10 positions matching TRBD1. CDR1 is SQVTM, CDR2 ANQGSEA, per germline. J was trimmed by 1 base and V by 6 bases; bases with no gene match: 4. The CDR3 extends over 14 amino acids. The CDR3 coding sequence is TGCAGCGTAGACAGGGGGCCCGGCACAGATACGCAGTATTTT. It encodes CSVDRGPGTDTQYF.

The rearrangement links TRBV9 to TRBJ1-4; 9 bases line up with TRBD1. The germline V gene has CDR1 SGDLS and CDR2 YYNGEE. Trimming cost V 4 bases and J 6 bases; bases outside gene matches: 7. CDR3 length equals 15 residues. The chain's CDR3 is CASSRDRVKDEKLFF. CDR3 coding DNA: TGTGCCAGCAGCCGGGACAGGGTAAAGGATGAAAAACTGTTTTTT.

The chain recombines TRBV6-1 with TRBJ1-2; no clear D. From germline, CDR1 is MNHNS and CDR2 SASEGT. Trimming shortened V by 0 bases and J by 7 bases, and 9 bases separated the two germline ends. This CDR3 spans 13 amino acids. DNA of the CDR3: TGTGCCAGCAGTGAAGCGGTAACTACTGGCTACACCTTC. Protein: CASSEAVTTGYTF.

V usage is TRBV29-1 and J usage is TRBJ1-1; D perhaps matches TRBD1 (5 bases). With 4 bases removed from V and 2 bases from J, the gap between germline ends came to 11 bases. The CDR3 is 13 residues long. The germline CDR1 and CDR2 sequences are SQVTM and ANQGSEA. The CDR3 coding sequence is TGCAGCGTTGTGGGGCAGATAAACACTGAAGCTTTCTTT. As protein: CSVVGQINTEAFF.

This chain links TRBV6-5 with TRBJ1-1; 10 bases are shared with TRBD1. Unmatched junction bases numbered 4, after V lost 5 bases and J lost 4 bases. The CDR3 contains 14 residues. Looked up from germline, CDR1 is MNHEY and CDR2 is SVGAGI. The CDR3 DNA sequence: TGTGCCAGCAGTAGGGGGGACAGGGGCACTGAAGCTTTCTTT. This translates into CASSRGDRGTEAFF.

This clone was seen a single time. The rearrangement joins TRBV27 to TRBJ2-1; 10 bases line up with TRBD2. Germline CDR1 reads MNHEY; CDR2 reads SMNVEV (reference sequence). The CDR3 is 16 residues long. The junction had 9 bases not matched to a gene; V was cut back by 4 bases and J by 6 bases. The chain's CDR3 is CASSSRGTSASNEQFF. The CDR3 nucleotides read TGTGCCAGCAGTTCCCGTGGGACTAGCGCCTCCAATGAGCAGTTCTTC.

The CDR3 protein is CASSAPGTEAFF. DNA for the CDR3: TGTGCCAGCTCAGCGCCTGGCACTGAAGCTTTCTTT. V usage is TRBV18 and J usage is TRBJ1-1; D gene ambiguous. This CDR3 is 12 amino acids long. V dropped 5 bases and J dropped 4 bases, with 8 bases sitting between them. Germline loops: CDR1 KGHSH, CDR2 LQKENI.

The V gene is TRBV11-2, the J gene TRBJ2-1; 7 nucleotides agree with TRBD2. Looked up from germline, CDR1 is SGHAT and CDR2 is FQNNGV. The CDR3 covers 19 residues. Losses at the gene ends were 0 bases for V and 4 bases for J; bases not matched to a gene: 15. CDR3 sequence (DNA): TGTGCCAGCAGCTTAGATCTGGAGGGACTACCTACCGTTTACAATGAGCAGTTCTTC. This codes for CASSLDLEGLPTVYNEQFF.

The rearrangement links TRBV5-1 to TRBJ1-5; TRBD1 might be the D (5 bases). V was pared by 0 bases and J by 2 bases, with 6 bases between. The germline CDR1 and CDR2 sequences are SGHRS and YFSETQ. The CDR3 runs 14 residues. In DNA form, the CDR3 reads TGCGCCAGCAGCTTGGAACAGGGCAATCAGCCCCAGCATTTT. Amino acid sequence: CASSLEQGNQPQHF.

CDR3 sequence reads: CASSRDTSSNEQFF. The DNA of the CDR3 is TGTGCCAGCAGTCGGGATACTAGCTCCAATGAGCAGTTCTTC. This sequence joins TRBV2 and TRBJ2-1, with TRBD2 as a possible D gene (6 bases). Germline CDR1 reads SNHLY; CDR2 reads FYNNEI. This CDR3 spans 14 amino acids. V shed 5 bases and J shed 6 bases, with 14 bases lying between them.

Remarks on this clone: Germline and junction disagree at one end, which may indicate a read error. The chain links TRBV30 to TRBJ1-2; TRBD1 is a possible D gene (5 bases). The CDR3 contains 12 residues. Germline V gives CDR1 GTSNPN, CDR2 SVGIG (reference sequence). The CDR3 region is CAWSRGEASVIF. The CDR3 nucleotides read TGTGCCTGGAGCCGAGGGGAGGCTTCGGTCATCTTC.

CDR3 in amino acids: CASSRRTSGEQETQYF. CDR3 DNA: TGTGCCAGTAGTAGGAGAACTAGCGGGGAACAAGAGACCCAGTACTTC. The chain joins TRBV19 to TRBJ2-5; 10 bases are a match to TRBD2. The CDR3 sequence is 16 residues long. Germline V gives CDR1 LNHDA, CDR2 SQIVND (reference sequence). The ends lost 4 bases at V and 2 bases at J; junction bases unmatched: 7. Combining the CDR3 with reference TRBV19 and TRBJ2-5 gives the whole variable domain DGGITQSPKYLFRKEGQNVTLSCEQNLNHDAMYWYRQDPGQGLRLIYYSQIVNDFQKGDIAEGYSVSREKKESFPLTVTSAQKNPTAFYLCASSRRTSGEQETQYFGPGTRLLVL.

The chain recombines TRBV4-1 with TRBJ1-6; the match to TRBD1 covers 9 bases. The CDR3 contains 15 residues. The junction had 5 bases not matched to a gene; V was cut back by 2 bases and J by 9 bases. CDR1 and CDR2 (germline): MGHRA, YSYEKL. The DNA for the CDR3 is TGCGCCAGCAGCCAACCCACAGGGGGCGGTTCACCCCTCCACTTT. Amino acids: CASSQPTGGGSPLHF.

This chain links TRBV2 with TRBJ2-1; no reliable D call. V lost 6 bases and J lost 4, with 7 bases in between. The germline CDR1 and CDR2 sequences are SNHLY and FYNNEI. CDR3 length equals 12 residues. The CDR3 spells CASRVQYNEQFF. CDR3 DNA: TGTGCCAGCAGGGTACAGTACAATGAGCAGTTCTTC.

The chain has TRBV5-6 and TRBJ2-1; 8 nucleotides match TRBD1. The CDR3 consists of 13 residues. Germline values: CDR1 SGHDT, CDR2 YYEEEE. With 3 bases clipped from V and 8 bases from J, the junction kept 4 bases outside the gene matches. The CDR3 DNA is TGTGCCAGCAGCTGGACGGACAGGGATGAGCAGTTCTTC. Translating gives CASSWTDRDEQFF.

This clone was seen a handful of times. The V and J genes are TRBV5-4 and TRBJ1-2; D possibly corresponds to TRBD1 (5 bases). Germline CDR1 SGHNT, CDR2 YYREEE (reference sequence). This CDR3 is 14 amino acids long. V was shortened by 4 bases and J by 7 bases, with 17 bases between the two germline ends. The CDR3 sequence is CASSGHLTLIGYTF. CDR3 in DNA: TGTGCCAGCAGCGGACATCTCACACTCATTGGCTACACCTTC.

V usage is TRBV5-1 and J usage is TRBJ2-7; TRBD1 might be the D (5 bases). The CDR3 has 14 amino acids. Germline values: CDR1 SGHRS, CDR2 YFSETQ. V lost 0 bases and J lost 2, with 9 bases in between. Here the CDR3 DNA reads TGCGCCAGCAGCTTGGGCCCAGGGCCCTACGAGCAGTACTTC. Amino acids: CASSLGPGPYEQYF.

This clone has only a few counts. The chain carries TRBV5-3 and TRBJ1-5, with D maybe TRBD1 (6 bases). TRBV5-3 is an open reading frame, and its role is uncertain. This CDR3 contains 15 residues. Trimming left V 1 base short and J 5 bases short, with 13 bases between. CDR3 protein: CARSLRRGGHQPQHF. The CDR3 nucleotides are TGTGCCAGAAGCTTGAGGAGGGGGGGGCATCAGCCCCAGCATTTT.

This clone was seen more than once but under ten times. The same CDR3 also results from other DNA sequences found in this sample. The CDR3 protein is CASSLGQGEKLFF. The CDR3, as DNA: TGCGCCAGCAGCTTAGGACAGGGTGAAAAACTGTTTTTT. The V call is TRBV5-1, the J call TRBJ1-4, with TRBD1 matching 8 bases. The J segment lost 7 bases and the V segment lost 2 bases, leaving 1 base of the junction unmatched. The CDR3 runs 13 residues. CDR1 SGHRS and CDR2 YFSETQ come from the germline V gene. Based on the CDR3 plus reference TRBV5-1 and TRBJ1-4, the full variable domain is KAGVTQTPRYLIKTRGQQVTLSCSPISGHRSVSWYQQTPGQGLQFLFEYFSETQRNKGNFPGRFSGRQFSNSRSEMNVSTLELGDSALYLCASSLGQGEKLFFGSGTQLSVL.